This TCR beta chain was retrieved from a study of shared T cell receptors in the human thymus. CDR3 length: 12 residues. V lost 3 bases and J lost 3, with 7 bases in between. The V gene's germline CDR1 is SGHNT and CDR2 YYREEE (reference sequence). The assay was immunoSEQ multiplex PCR, and TCRdb's table has in-frame clones only and misses some. This table has over 650,000 clones, about 89% appearing once. This sample also belongs to another study, concerning human thymus T cells.

What was sequenced was thymocytes. The receptor was isolated from a boy less than two years old with a congenital heart defect. The chain recombines TRBV5-4 with TRBJ2-7; D may be TRBD1 (5 bases). In DNA, the CDR3 is TGTGCCAGCAGCTATCAGGGCTACGAGCAGTACTTC. It translates to CASSYQGYEQYF.